This TCR beta chain was captured in a study of CD8 T cells in ankylosing spondylitis. The CDR3 length is 12 residues. Germline CDR1 and CDR2: DFQATT and SNEGSKA (reference sequence). V shed 1 base and J shed 5 bases, with 8 bases lying between them. General study results and limits: Ankylosing spondylitis blood appeared to carry a characteristic TCR beta motif of roughly 8 highly homologous variants. Enrichment of disease-linked clones was reportedly significant in matched ankylosing spondylitis synovial fluid. Before this, some motif variants had been reported in reactive arthritis synovial fluid and blood.

Library preparation for TCR beta used quantitative 5'-RACE with molecular barcodes. TCRdb itself ran the 5' RACE reads through MiXCR, one entry per CDR3 protein. This table holds around 250,000 distinct CDR3 sequences, about 10% found once. This clonotype was found many times. The target antigen is unknown. The chain couples TRBV20-1 to TRBJ2-5, with D hard to call. Sequenced material: blood, either unsorted or a sorted T cell fraction (not recorded which). The sequence was obtained from a male donor with ankylosing spondylitis or in good health (not recorded which). CDR3: CSARVGWETQYF. CDR3 DNA sequence: TGCAGTGCTAGAGTGGGGTGGGAGACCCAGTACTTC.